The present TCR beta chain was sequenced within a study of radiotherapy plus CTLA-4 blockade in lung cancer. With respect to this clone: Antigen: not known.

General observations from the study: In blood, tumor-derived TCR clones expanded after radiotherapy plus ipilimumab.

The study treated chemo-refractory metastatic non-small-cell lung cancer patients with focal radiation plus ipilimumab CTLA-4 blockade. V gave up 4 bases and J gave up 4 bases, with 11 bases separating them. CDR3 size: 13 residues. Germline-derived CDR1 and CDR2 are SGHRS and YFSETQ. TCRdb's table, derived via immunoSEQ multiplex PCR, lists solely in-frame clones and lacks some. Of 40,000 to 45,000 clones listed, about 70% are singletons. This clonotype was obtained from a human donor with non-small cell lung cancer who had stable disease on radiotherapy plus ipilimumab. This rearrangement joins TRBV5-1 to TRBJ1-2; perhaps TRBD1 as D (6 bases). The sample in question was peripheral blood, obtained from a patient treated with radiotherapy plus ipilimumab. The CDR3 sequence is CASSGGGGYGYTF. The CDR3 nucleotides are TGCGCCAGCAGCGGAGGGGGGGGCTATGGCTACACCTTC.